This T cell receptor (beta chain) was captured by sequencing in a study of blood T cell repertoires in COVID-19. All enrollees were about 18 to 90 years old and from roughly 22 US areas. The repertoire was sequenced with immunoSEQ multiplex PCR; TCRdb's copy has only in-frame clones and lacks some. The sample lists 150,000 to 200,000 clones, around 80% occurring once. CDR3 length equals 14 residues. The germline gives CDR1 SGDLS, CDR2 YYNGEE. The V gene end was trimmed by 4 bases and the J gene end by 8 bases; junction bases not matched to a gene: 11. Sequencing input: PBMCs or T cells enriched from blood (not recorded which). The TCR sequence derives from a woman aged 45-65 years with acute COVID-19. This chain links TRBV9 with TRBJ1-1; 7 nucleotides match TRBD1. This CDR3 is CASSPRTGVSEAFF. CDR3 coding DNA: TGTGCCAGCAGCCCTCGGACAGGTGTTTCCGAAGCTTTCTTT. Full variable domain (rest looked up from reference TRBV9 and TRBJ1-1): DSGVTQTPKHLITATGQRVTLRCSPRSGDLSVYWYQQSLDQGLQFLIQYYNGEERAKGNILERFSAQQFPDLHSELNLSSLELGDSALYFCASSPRTGVSEAFFGQGTRLTVV.